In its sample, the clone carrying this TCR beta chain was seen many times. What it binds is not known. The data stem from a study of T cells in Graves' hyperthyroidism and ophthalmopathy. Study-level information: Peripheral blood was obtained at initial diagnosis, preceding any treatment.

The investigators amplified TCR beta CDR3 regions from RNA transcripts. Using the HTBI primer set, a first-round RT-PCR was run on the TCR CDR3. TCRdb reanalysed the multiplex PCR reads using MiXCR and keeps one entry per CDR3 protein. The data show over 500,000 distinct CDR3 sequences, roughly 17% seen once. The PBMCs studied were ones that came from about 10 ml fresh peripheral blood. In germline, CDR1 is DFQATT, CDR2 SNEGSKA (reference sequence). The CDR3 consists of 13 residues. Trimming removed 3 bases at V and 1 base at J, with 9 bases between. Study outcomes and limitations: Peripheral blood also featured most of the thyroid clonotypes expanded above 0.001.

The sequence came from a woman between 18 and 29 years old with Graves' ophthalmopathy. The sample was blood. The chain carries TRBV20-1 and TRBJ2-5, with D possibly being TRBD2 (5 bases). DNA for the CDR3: TGCAGTGCTAGGAGGGCGCTCCAAGAGACCCAGTACTTC. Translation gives CSARRALQETQYF.